Only a few counts were recorded for the clone carrying this T cell receptor (beta chain). This sample was included in a study of blood T cell repertoires in COVID-19. For the study at large: Material from acute and convalescent COVID-19 was sourced from the United States, Italy and Spain. Nucleic acid was either cDNA or gDNA, and it came from T cells, B-cell-depleted T cells, or PBMCs.

Per the authors' pipeline: Nucleated cell counts were estimated from reference gene primer amplification. Assay used: immunoSEQ multiplex PCR; TCRdb lists only in-frame clones, some missing. V and J calls plus clone size are reproduced from that table; the DNA served to infer D and trimming. The sample lists 71,000 or so clones; roughly nine tenths were seen once. Germline lookup yields CDR1 MNHEY and CDR2 SVGEGT. V was pared by 0 bases and J by 6 bases, with 4 bases of the junction left unmatched. The CDR3 runs 16 residues. This sequence originates from a woman under 30 with acute or convalescent COVID-19. The chain uses TRBV6-2 or TRBV6-3 and TRBJ2-1, with TRBD2 matching over 11 bases. Sequenced material: peripheral blood. The CDR3 sequence: CASSYSRGLAVNEQFF. The DNA for the CDR3 is TGTGCCAGCAGTTACTCTAGGGGACTAGCGGTCAATGAGCAGTTCTTC.